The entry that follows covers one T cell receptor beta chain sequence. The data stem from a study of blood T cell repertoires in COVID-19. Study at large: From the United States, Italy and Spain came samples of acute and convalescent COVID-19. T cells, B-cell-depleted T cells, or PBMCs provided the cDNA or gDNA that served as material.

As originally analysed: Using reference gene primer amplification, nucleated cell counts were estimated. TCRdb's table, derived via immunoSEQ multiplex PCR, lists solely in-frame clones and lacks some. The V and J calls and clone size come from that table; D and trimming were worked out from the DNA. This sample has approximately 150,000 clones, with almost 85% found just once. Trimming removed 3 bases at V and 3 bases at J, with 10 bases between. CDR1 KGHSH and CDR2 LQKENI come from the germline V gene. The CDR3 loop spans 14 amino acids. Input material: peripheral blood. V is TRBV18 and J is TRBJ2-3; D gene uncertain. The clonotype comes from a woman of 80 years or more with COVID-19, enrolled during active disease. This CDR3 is CASSPPGVTDTQYF. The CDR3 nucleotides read TGTGCCAGCTCACCGCCAGGCGTTACAGATACGCAGTATTTT.